This TCR beta chain was profiled in a study of low-dose radiotherapy and immunotherapy resistance in tumors. This clonotype was counted ten times or more. Time point described: after trial treatment. The treatment: LDRT plus nivolumab, ipilimumab, low-dose cyclophosphamide and aspirin (RACIN trial). TRAV- and TRBV-specific primers primed first-strand cDNA, covering alpha and beta chains. Amplification of TCRs used a constant-region primer and V-primer adapter for about 21 PCR cycles. MiXCR, applied by TCRdb to the reads, yields one record per CDR3 protein. The table includes 95,000 to 100,000 distinct CDR3 sequences, less than 25% detected once. The sample in question was PBMCs, obtained after low-dose radiotherapy plus immunotherapy. This TCR was sampled from a male donor with prostate cancer.

This chain's CDR3 is CATSRVLNEQFF. CDR3 DNA sequence: TGTGCCACCAGCAGAGTACTAAATGAGCAGTTCTTC. J is TRBJ2-1 and V is TRBV15, with D uncertain. This CDR3 comprises 12 residues. Trimming took 1 base from V and 7 from J, leaving 5 bases between them. The germline V gene has CDR1 LNHNV and CDR2 YYDKDF (reference sequence). The whole variable domain, remainder taken from reference TRBV15 and TRBJ2-1, is DAMVIQNPRYQVTQFGKPVTLSCSQTLNHNVMYWYQQKSSQAPKLLFHYYDKDFNNEADTPDNFQSRRPNTSFCFLDIRSPGLGDTAMYLCATSRVLNEQFFGPGTRLTVL.